This T cell receptor beta chain was identified during a study of persistence of HIV-infected CD4 T cells. Findings and caveats of the study: Compared with CD3/CD28-stimulated cells, CMV- and Gag-responding cells showed lower TCRbeta richness. The rare CMV-responding cells with HIV-1 proviruses were not separately TCR-sequenced.

Lysates of CMV-infected fibroblasts at approximately 9.4 ug/mL stimulated these cells. CD40L/CD69 double-negative CD45RO-high memory CD4+ T cells were collected. Donors had CD4+ T cell counts above 400 cells/uL and were CMV-seropositive. Before stimulation, PBMCs underwent CD8+ T cell depletion. A word on this clone: The antigen is not known.

The ends were cut back, 0 bases at V and 7 bases at J, with 18 bases in the middle. CDR3 size: 16 residues. Germline values: CDR1 SGHNT, CDR2 YYREEE (reference sequence). The libraries were made with immunoSEQ version 4 in survey mode. Assay used: immunoSEQ multiplex PCR; TCRdb lists only in-frame clones, some missing. This sample yields 50,000 or so clones, of which about four fifths are seen a single time; about 3% belongs to the top ten. Sample: CD4+ T cells sorted from PBMCs after approximately 19-hour stimulation, taken from a patient who received antiretroviral therapy. The source of this sequence is an adult man with HIV who was CMV-seropositive. The rearrangement joins TRBV5-4 to TRBJ2-3, with D possibly being TRBD1 (5 bases). The CDR3 bases are TGTGCCAGCAGCTTGGGGGGCGGCAGGTTTAGGAATACGCAGTATTTT. This translates into CASSLGGGRFRNTQYF.